These 15 T cell receptor beta chains came from one sample sequenced in a study of a mutant IDH1 vaccine in newly diagnosed glioma. Time point noted: week 35, safety follow-up. Every vaccine dose comprised 300 ug of mutant IDH1 20-mer peptide plus topical imiquimod. TCRdb keeps only in-frame clones here, not all; method: immunoSEQ multiplex PCR. The table has some 30,000 clones, more than 75% seen once. Antigens for these TCRs are unknown. The material was PBMCs, obtained from a glioma patient whose treatment included an IDH1 peptide vaccine. These TCRs come from a man aged 25 to 40 with glioma.

The V and J genes are TRBV6-6 and TRBJ2-3; TRBD1 is a possible D gene (6 bases). V lost 1 base and J lost 3, with 14 bases in between. The CDR3 length is 16 residues. Germline V lookup: CDR1 MNHNY, CDR2 SVGAGI (reference sequence). In nucleotides, the CDR3 is TGTGCCAGCAGTTACTACAGGGTCGGGATTACAGATACGCAGTATTTT. Protein sequence: CASSYYRVGITDTQYF.

The chain recombines TRBV2 with TRBJ1-3, with D perhaps matching TRBD1 (6 bases). Trimming took 8 bases from V and 6 from J, leaving 17 bases between them. From germline, CDR1 is SNHLY and CDR2 FYNNEI. The CDR3 covers 14 residues. In DNA, the CDR3 is TGTGCCAGCGAACCCCGGACAGCGGAAAACACCATATATTTT. Translation: CASEPRTAENTIYF.

This sequence joins TRBV19 and TRBJ1-2, with 10 nucleotides matching TRBD1. The V gene end was trimmed by 11 bases and the J gene end by 4 bases; junction bases not matched to a gene: 16. The germline CDR1 and CDR2 sequences are LNHDA and SQIVND (reference sequence). The CDR3 has 16 amino acids. The CDR3 DNA reads TGTGCCTGCAGCCGGGACAGGGGCCCTGGGGGCTATGGCTACACCTTC. Translated: CACSRDRGPGGYGYTF.

V gene TRBV4-1 combines with J gene TRBJ2-2; 8 bases fit TRBD1. Germline CDR1 and CDR2: MGHRA and YSYEKL. The J segment lost 5 bases and the V segment lost 1 base, leaving 3 bases of the junction unmatched. This CDR3 has 15 amino acids. CDR3 region: CASSQGQGATGELFF. The CDR3 DNA is TGCGCCAGCAGCCAAGGGCAGGGGGCGACCGGGGAGCTGTTTTTT.

The chain couples TRBV6-5 to TRBJ1-1, with D possibly matching TRBD1 (6 bases). This CDR3 contains 12 residues. Looked up from germline, CDR1 is MNHEY and CDR2 is SVGAGI. V shed 5 bases and J shed 7 bases, with 11 bases lying between them. This CDR3 reads CASSRDRYEAFF. For the CDR3, the DNA is TGTGCCAGCAGTCGAGACAGGTATGAAGCTTTCTTT.

J is TRBJ2-1 and V is TRBV19, with a tentative D call TRBD2 (6 bases). Germline V lookup: CDR1 LNHDA, CDR2 SQIVND (reference sequence). CDR3 size: 17 residues. V shed 2 bases and J shed 0 bases, with 14 bases lying between them. DNA for the CDR3: TGTGCCAGTAGTATACCCTCCGGGGGTTACTCCTACAATGAGCAGTTCTTC. This sequence encodes CASSIPSGGYSYNEQFF.

This clone was detected only a few times. This sequence joins TRBV12-5 and TRBJ2-2; no clear D gene. This CDR3 contains 14 residues. Trimming removed 5 bases from V and 0 bases from J, with 7 bases in between. Germline assignment: CDR1 LGHNT and CDR2 FRNRAP. The CDR3 DNA follows: TGTGCTAGTGGTCCCAGATCGAACACCGGGGAGCTGTTTTTT. Protein: CASGPRSNTGELFF.

V and J are TRBV6-1 and TRBJ1-1; D might be TRBD1 (6 bases). Trimming pared 3 bases from V and 7 bases from J, leaving 15 bases between. Germline V gives CDR1 MNHNS, CDR2 SASEGT. The CDR3 length is 14 residues. CDR3 nucleotide sequence: TGTGCCAGCAGTGACCCTCAGGGGATTCTTGAAGCTTTCTTT. It is translated as CASSDPQGILEAFF.

This chain uses TRBV11-1 with TRBJ2-3; no definite D call. Germline V gene lookup returns CDR1 SGHAT and CDR2 FQDESV (reference sequence). The CDR3 runs to 15 residues. V shed 1 base and J shed 3 bases, with 11 bases lying between them. CDR3 sequence reads: CASSLVGGRTDTQYF. CDR3 coding DNA: TGTGCCAGCAGCTTAGTCGGCGGTCGGACAGATACGCAGTATTTT.

The gene calls are TRBV7-2 and TRBJ2-2; D ambiguous. V was clipped by 5 bases and J by 2 bases, with 6 bases between them. Germline loops: CDR1 SGHTA, CDR2 FQGNSA. The CDR3 has 13 residues. CDR3 protein: CASSPQNTGELFF. The CDR3 DNA is TGTGCCAGCAGCCCCCAAAACACCGGGGAGCTGTTTTTT.

On this clone itself: One junction end disagrees with the germline gene, perhaps due to a read error. V and J are TRBV7-8 and TRBJ2-2; 10 bases line up with TRBD2. CDR1 and CDR2 (germline): SGHVS, FQNEAQ. There are 13 residues in the CDR3. The CDR3 protein is CASSLAGAGELFF. In DNA, the CDR3 is TGTGCCAGCAGCCTAGCGGGAGCCGGGGAGCTGTTTTTT.

The rearrangement links TRBV18 to TRBJ2-1, with TRBD2 matching over 8 bases. J gave up 6 bases and V 5 bases, and 9 bases lay outside the gene matches. Germline-derived CDR1 and CDR2 are KGHSH and LQKENI. The CDR3 is 15 residues long. In DNA, the CDR3 is TGTGCCAGCTCAAGCGCGGGCGGGAGGTTCAATGAGCAGTTCTTC. Translating it yields CASSSAGGRFNEQFF.

The CDR3 sequence is CASSYSWTGDTEAFF. The CDR3 region has the DNA TGTGCCAGCAGTTACTCGTGGACAGGGGACACTGAAGCTTTCTTT. This chain links TRBV6-5 with TRBJ1-1; 9 bases line up with TRBD1. The germline V gene has CDR1 MNHEY and CDR2 SVGAGI. Trimming at V came to 0 bases and at J to 3 bases, leaving 2 bases not matched to a gene. This CDR3 is 15 amino acids long.

J is TRBJ2-7 and V is TRBV25-1, with 9 bases that match TRBD2. The V gene's germline CDR1 is MGHDK and CDR2 SYGVNS. Trimming at V came to 5 bases and at J to 5 bases, leaving 10 bases not matched to a gene. The CDR3 has 15 amino acids. The DNA of the CDR3 is TGTGCCAGCAGTATGACTAGCGGTCCCGGGGACGAGCAGTACTTC. This encodes CASSMTSGPGDEQYF.

The chain couples TRBV9 to TRBJ2-1; TRBD1 matches 7 bases. Trimming removed 2 bases from V and 7 bases from J; junction bases left unmatched: 6. CDR1 is SGDLS and CDR2 is YYNGEE in the germline V gene. The CDR3 covers 14 residues. In DNA, the CDR3 is TGTGCCAGCAGCGTGATGACAGGGCGGAATGAGCAGTTCTTC. Protein: CASSVMTGRNEQFF.